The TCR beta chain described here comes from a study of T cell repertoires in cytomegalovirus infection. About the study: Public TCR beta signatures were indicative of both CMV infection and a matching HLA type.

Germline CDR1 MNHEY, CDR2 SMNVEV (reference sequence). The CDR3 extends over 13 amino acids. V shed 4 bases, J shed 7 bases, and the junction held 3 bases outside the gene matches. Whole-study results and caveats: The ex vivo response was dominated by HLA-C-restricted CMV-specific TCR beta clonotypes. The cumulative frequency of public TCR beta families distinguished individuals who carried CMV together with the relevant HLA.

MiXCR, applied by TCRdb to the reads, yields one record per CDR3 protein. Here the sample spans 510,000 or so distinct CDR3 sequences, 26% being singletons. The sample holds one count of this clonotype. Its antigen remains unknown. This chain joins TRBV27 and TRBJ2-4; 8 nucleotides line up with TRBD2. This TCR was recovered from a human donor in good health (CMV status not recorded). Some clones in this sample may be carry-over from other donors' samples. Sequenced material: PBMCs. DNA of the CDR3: TGTGCCAGCAGTTACGCGGGAGGCAACATTCAGTACTTC. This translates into CASSYAGGNIQYF.